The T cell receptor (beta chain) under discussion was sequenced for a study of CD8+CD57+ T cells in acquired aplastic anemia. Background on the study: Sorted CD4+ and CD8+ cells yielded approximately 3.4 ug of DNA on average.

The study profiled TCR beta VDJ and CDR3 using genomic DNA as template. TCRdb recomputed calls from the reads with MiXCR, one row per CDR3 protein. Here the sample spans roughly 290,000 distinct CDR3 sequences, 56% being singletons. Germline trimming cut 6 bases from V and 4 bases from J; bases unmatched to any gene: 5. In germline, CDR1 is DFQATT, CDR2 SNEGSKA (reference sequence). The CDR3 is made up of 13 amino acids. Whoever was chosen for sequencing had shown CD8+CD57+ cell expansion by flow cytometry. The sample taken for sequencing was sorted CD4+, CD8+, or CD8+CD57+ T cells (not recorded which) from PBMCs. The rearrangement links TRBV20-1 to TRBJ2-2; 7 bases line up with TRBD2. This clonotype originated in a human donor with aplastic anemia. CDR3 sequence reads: CSASRELTGELFF. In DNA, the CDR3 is TGCAGTGCATCGCGGGAGCTCACCGGGGAGCTGTTTTTT.